This T cell receptor beta chain was observed in a study of blood T cell repertoires in COVID-19. Study-level background: COVID-19 samples from acute and convalescent phases originated in the United States, Italy and Spain. In each case, the material was cDNA or gDNA derived from T cells, B-cell-depleted T cells, or PBMCs.

The germline V gene encodes CDR1 MNHEY and CDR2 SMNVEV (reference sequence). The V gene end was trimmed by 10 bases and the J gene end by 7 bases; junction bases not matched to a gene: 7. The CDR3 is 14 amino acids. Some clones are missing from TCRdb's copy, which holds only in-frame ones; the method was immunoSEQ multiplex PCR. In the table there are over 400,000 clones, roughly nine tenths of which are singletons. The specimen sequenced was PBMCs or T cells enriched from blood (not recorded which). The chain joins TRBV27 to TRBJ2-2; TRBD2 aligns across 12 bases. The clonotype was recovered from an older woman who had recovered from COVID-19. CDR3 protein: CATGGLAGFGELFF. The CDR3, as DNA: TGTGCCACCGGGGGACTAGCGGGTTTCGGGGAGCTGTTTTTT.